The 10 T cell receptor beta chains given below trace back to one sample, sequenced in a study of shared clonotypes between healthy human individuals. Terminally differentiated effector memory CD45RA+ cells were excluded from the naive CD8 cells, which were CD45RO-negative and positively selected for CCR7. Produced via immunoSEQ multiplex PCR; TCRdb's table is partial and in-frame only. This sample yields about 2.1 million clones, of which roughly 91% are seen a single time; roughly 1.8% belongs to the top ten. Sequencing was performed on naive CD8+ T cells from PBMCs. The receptors originated from a man in his late teens or twenties in good health. Some clones in this sample may be carry-over from other donors' samples.

This chain joins TRBV11-2 and TRBJ1-2, with TRBD1 as a possible D gene (5 bases). Per germline, CDR1 SGHAT and CDR2 FQNNGV. CDR3 length: 13 amino acids. V lost 7 bases and J 4 bases, leaving 13 bases between the germline ends. CDR3 protein: CASKSSGVYGYTF. In DNA, the CDR3 is TGTGCCAGCAAATCGTCGGGGGTCTATGGCTACACCTTC.

Regarding this clone: Different DNA sequences within this sample yield the same CDR3. This rearrangement joins TRBV7-9 to TRBJ2-1; D is undetermined. Germline values: CDR1 SEHNR, CDR2 FQNEAQ (reference sequence). The CDR3 has 12 amino acids. Trimming cost V 2 bases and J 5 bases, with 4 bases left between them. The CDR3 reads CASSLSHNEQFF. Written as DNA, the CDR3 is TGTGCCAGCAGCTTATCTCACAATGAGCAGTTCTTC.

The chain is built from TRBV6-6 and TRBJ2-7; no firm D call. CDR3 length: 13 amino acids. Trimming pared 3 bases from V and 2 bases from J, leaving 8 bases between. Per the germline V gene, CDR1 is MNHNY and CDR2 is SVGAGI (reference sequence). The CDR3, as DNA: TGTGCCAGCAGTTATGACGGCCCCTACGAGCAGTACTTC. This gives the protein CASSYDGPYEQYF.

This clone showed up just once. The gene calls are TRBV28 and TRBJ2-3; weak D call: TRBD2 (6 bases). The CDR3 sequence is 12 residues long. Looked up from germline, CDR1 is MDHEN and CDR2 is SYDVKM. V lost 3 bases and J 11 bases, leaving 12 bases between the germline ends. CDR3 sequence: CASSLPEGGQYF. DNA of the CDR3: TGTGCCAGCAGTTTGCCCGAGGGAGGGCAGTATTTT.

CDR3: CASSFPKSGNTIYF. The CDR3, as DNA: TGTGCCAGCAGTTTCCCAAAATCCGGAAACACCATATATTTT. J is TRBJ1-3 and V is TRBV27; no definite D call. The CDR3 runs to 14 residues. Trimming cost V 3 bases and J 4 bases, with 10 bases left between them. Germline V gene sequence: CDR1 MNHEY, CDR2 SMNVEV (reference sequence).

With respect to this clone: Other DNA sequences within the sample encode an identical CDR3. The rearrangement links TRBV4-1 to TRBJ1-3, with D unresolved. Trimming took off 6 bases at V and 0 bases at J, with 12 bases between the two ends. CDR3 length: 15 amino acids. Per the germline V gene, CDR1 is MGHRA and CDR2 is YSYEKL. The CDR3 region has the DNA TGCGCCAGCAGTCCCGACTCCCGCTCTGGAAACACCATATATTTT. It translates to CASSPDSRSGNTIYF.

This chain links TRBV4-1 with TRBJ2-7, with 10 bases fitting TRBD2. V dropped 3 bases and J dropped 2; count of bases not matched to a gene: 7. CDR1 is MGHRA, CDR2 YSYEKL, per germline. The CDR3 has 16 residues. The CDR3 region is CASSQMVLAGAYEQYF. The CDR3 DNA follows: TGCGCCAGCAGCCAGATGGTCCTAGCGGGAGCCTACGAGCAGTACTTC.

The chain combines TRBV6-5 with TRBJ1-1, with D hard to call. CDR1 and CDR2 from the germline V gene are MNHEY and SVGAGI. V was pared by 0 bases and J by 1 base, with 9 bases between. The length of the CDR3 is 15 residues. CDR3 region: CASSYSRGRNTEAFF. The CDR3 bases are TGTGCCAGCAGTTACTCGCGAGGCAGGAACACTGAAGCTTTCTTT.

The chain is built from TRBV7-9 and TRBJ2-3; D gene unclear. This CDR3 contains 12 residues. Germline V CDR1 and CDR2: SEHNR, FQNEAQ (reference sequence). Between the trimmed V and J ends, which lost 3 bases and 5 bases, there was a span of 6 bases. The DNA for the CDR3 is TGTGCCAGCAGCTTTTTGGGAGATACGCAGTATTTT. Its translation: CASSFLGDTQYF.

In the case of this clone: Distinct nucleotide sequences in the sample also encode this CDR3. The J gene is TRBJ1-5, the V gene TRBV30; no firm D call. Trimming took 2 bases from V and 2 from J, leaving 7 bases between them. Germline CDR1 GTSNPN, CDR2 SVGIG (reference sequence). This CDR3 region has 13 residues. This CDR3 reads CAWSLGGNQPQHF. The CDR3 DNA follows: TGTGCCTGGAGTCTCGGAGGCAATCAGCCCCAGCATTTT.